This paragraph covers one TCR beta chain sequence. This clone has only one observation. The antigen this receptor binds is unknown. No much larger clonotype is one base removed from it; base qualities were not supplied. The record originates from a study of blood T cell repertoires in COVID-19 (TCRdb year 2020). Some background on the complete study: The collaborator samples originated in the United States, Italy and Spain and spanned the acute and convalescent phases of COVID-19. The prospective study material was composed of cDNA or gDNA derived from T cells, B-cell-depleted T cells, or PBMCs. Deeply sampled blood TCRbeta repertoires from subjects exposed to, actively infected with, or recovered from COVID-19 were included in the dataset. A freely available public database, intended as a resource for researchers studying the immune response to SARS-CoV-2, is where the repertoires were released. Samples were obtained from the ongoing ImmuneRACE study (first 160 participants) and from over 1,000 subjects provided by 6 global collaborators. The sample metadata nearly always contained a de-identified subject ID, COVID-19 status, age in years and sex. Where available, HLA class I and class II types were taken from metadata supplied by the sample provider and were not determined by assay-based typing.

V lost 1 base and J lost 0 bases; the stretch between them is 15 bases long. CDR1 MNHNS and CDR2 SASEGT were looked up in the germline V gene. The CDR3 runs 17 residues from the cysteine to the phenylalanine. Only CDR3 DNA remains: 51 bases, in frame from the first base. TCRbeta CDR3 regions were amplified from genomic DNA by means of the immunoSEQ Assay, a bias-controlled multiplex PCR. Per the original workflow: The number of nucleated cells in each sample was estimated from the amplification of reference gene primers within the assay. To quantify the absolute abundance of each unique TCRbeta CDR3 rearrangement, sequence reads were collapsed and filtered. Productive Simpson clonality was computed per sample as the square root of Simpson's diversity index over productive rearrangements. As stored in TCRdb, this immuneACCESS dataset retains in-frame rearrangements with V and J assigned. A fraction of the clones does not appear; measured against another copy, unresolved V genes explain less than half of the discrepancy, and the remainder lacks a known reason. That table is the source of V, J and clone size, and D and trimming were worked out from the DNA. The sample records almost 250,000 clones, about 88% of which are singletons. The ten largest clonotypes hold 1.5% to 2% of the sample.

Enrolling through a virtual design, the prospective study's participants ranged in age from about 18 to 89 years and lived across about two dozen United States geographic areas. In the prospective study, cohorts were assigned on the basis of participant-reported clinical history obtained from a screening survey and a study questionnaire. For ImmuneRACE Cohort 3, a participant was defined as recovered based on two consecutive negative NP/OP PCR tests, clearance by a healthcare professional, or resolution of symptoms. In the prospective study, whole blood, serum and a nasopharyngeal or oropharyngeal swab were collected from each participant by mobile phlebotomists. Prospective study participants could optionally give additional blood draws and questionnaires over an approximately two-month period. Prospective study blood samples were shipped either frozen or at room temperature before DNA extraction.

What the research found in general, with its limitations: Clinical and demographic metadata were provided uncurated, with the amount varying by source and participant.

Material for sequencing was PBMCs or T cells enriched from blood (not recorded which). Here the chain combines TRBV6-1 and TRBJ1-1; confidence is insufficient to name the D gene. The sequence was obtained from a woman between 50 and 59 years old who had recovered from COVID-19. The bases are TGTGCCAGCAGTGAAGGAGGATGGGTCGGGGTGAACACTGAAGCTTTCTTT. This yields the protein CASSEGGWVGVNTEAFF.